This T cell receptor beta chain comes out of a study of shared T cell receptors in the human thymus. The germline V gene has CDR1 MNHNS and CDR2 SASEGT. J was trimmed by 7 bases and V by 6 bases; bases with no gene match: 10. The CDR3 runs 15 residues. Sequencing was performed with immunoSEQ multiplex PCR; in TCRdb, only in-frame clones are kept and a portion is missing. Here the sample spans 630,000 or so clones, approximately 89% being singletons. The sample also formed part of further work on human thymus T cells. From that paper: From resections taken during corrective heart surgery, the thymus tissue was obtained. Seemingly biased V and J gene usage marked thymic and blood repertoires. Highly overlapping thymic repertoires among unrelated individuals were reported in related research.

The sequence was obtained from a boy younger than two with a congenital heart defect. Material: thymocytes. The rearrangement joins TRBV6-1 to TRBJ2-1; 9 nucleotides align to TRBD1. CDR3 in amino acids: CASSGGQGKMNEQFF. The CDR3 bases are TGTGCCAGCAGCGGGGGACAGGGTAAGATGAATGAGCAGTTCTTC.